A selection of T cell receptor beta chains follows, all from one sample in a study of cytomegalovirus exposure and HLA in healthy donors. Some clones are missing from TCRdb's copy, which holds only in-frame ones; the method was immunoSEQ multiplex PCR. The table has tens of thousands of clones, 75% to 85% seen once. Sample: PBMCs. Receptors were obtained from a woman aged 25 to 39 in good health and CMV-seronegative. Both conserved end residues are part of each CDR3. D genes are given only for firm matches. Clone size is given for some rows only: seen once, a few or many times, or a class if the clone is expanded.

NA	TRBV25-1	NA	TRBJ1-6	13	CASSDLYNSPLHF	TGTGCCAGCAGTGACCTTTATAATTCACCCCTCCACTTT
NA	TRBV9	TRBD1	TRBJ2-7	16	CASSAAGQGESGEQYF	TGTGCCAGCAGCGCCGCGGGACAGGGTGAATCGGGCGAGCAGTACTTC
NA	TRBV7-9	TRBD1	TRBJ1-3	15	CASSATGGSGNTIYF	TGTGCCAGCAGCGCAACAGGGGGCTCTGGAAACACCATATATTTT
NA	TRBV18	NA	TRBJ2-7	14	CASSPNRLLYEQYF	TGTGCCAGCTCACCGAACAGGCTACTCTACGAGCAGTACTTC
NA	TRBV5-1	TRBD2	TRBJ2-1	18	CASSPTIAGGPGYNEQFF	TGCGCCAGCAGCCCAACCATAGCGGGAGGGCCAGGATACAATGAGCAGTTCTTC
NA	TRBV19	NA	TRBJ2-3	13	CASSGSGTDTQYF	TGTGCCAGTAGCGGGAGTGGCACAGATACGCAGTATTTT
NA	TRBV28	NA	TRBJ2-7	16	CASSLPSGKLSYEQYF	TGTGCCAGCAGTTTACCGTCGGGGAAACTGTCCTACGAGCAGTACTTC
NA	TRBV9	NA	TRBJ1-1	21	CASSARAGITFGGGMNTEAFF	TGTGCCAGCAGCGCTAGGGCAGGGATAACGTTCGGGGGAGGAATGAACACTGAAGCTTTCTTT
once	TRBV2	NA	TRBJ2-7	12	CVAGFGAYEQYF	TGTGTTGCAGGGTTTGGCGCCTACGAGCAGTACTTC
NA	TRBV10-1	NA	TRBJ2-1	12	CASSETISEQFF	TGCGCCAGCAGTGAGACAATCTCTGAGCAGTTCTTC
NA	TRBV9	TRBD1	TRBJ1-1	16	CASSADATGSNTEAFF	TGTGCCAGCAGCGCCGATGCGACAGGGTCGAACACTGAAGCTTTCTTT
NA	TRBV5-1	TRBD2	TRBJ2-6	18	CASSLWGGTLSGANVLTF	TGCGCCAGCAGCTTATGGGGGGGGACCCTCTCTGGGGCCAACGTCCTGACTTTC
NA	TRBV12-5	TRBD1	TRBJ1-5	17	CASGGPRQGASNQPQHF	TGTGCTAGTGGTGGCCCGCGACAGGGGGCAAGCAATCAGCCCCAGCATTTT
few	TRBV4-1	TRBD1	TRBJ2-1	13	CASSPGGIDEQFF	TGCGCCAGCAGCCCAGGGGGCATCGATGAGCAGTTCTTC
NA	TRBV7-9	NA	TRBJ1-1	13	CASSNQQGMGAFF	TGTGCCAGCAGTAATCAACAGGGAATGGGAGCTTTCTTT
NA	TRBV18	TRBD1	TRBJ2-7	14	CASSPGQGVSEQYF	TGTGCCAGCTCACCAGGGCAGGGGGTGTCCGAGCAGTACTTC
NA	TRBV9	NA	TRBJ1-3	14	CASSRGQLGNTIYF	TGTGCCAGCAGCCGAGGACAGCTTGGAAACACCATATATTTT
NA	TRBV4-1	NA	TRBJ2-7	15	CASSQDGTRAYEQYF	TGCGCCAGCAGCCAAGATGGGACACGGGCCTACGAGCAGTACTTC
NA	TRBV7-2	NA	TRBJ2-2	14	CASKGGTNTGELFF	TGTGCCAGCAAGGGGGGGACGAACACCGGGGAGCTGTTTTTT
NA	TRBV7-9	NA	TRBJ1-1	12	CASSSDRLVAFF	TGTGCCAGCAGCTCCGACAGGTTGGTTGCTTTCTTT
NA	TRBV19	NA	TRBJ1-5	15	CASSTWTVPGQPQHF	TGTGCCAGTAGTACCTGGACAGTTCCAGGGCAGCCCCAGCATTTT
NA	TRBV4-2	NA	TRBJ1-1	14	CASSQDYRVSEAFF	TGTGCCAGCAGCCAAGATTACAGGGTTTCCGAAGCTTTCTTT
NA	TRBV28	TRBD1	TRBJ1-2	14	CATLRTGGSYGYTF	TGTGCCACCCTCAGGACAGGGGGTTCCTATGGCTACACCTTC
NA	TRBV7-9	TRBD1	TRBJ2-7	16	CASSLYGGTGSHEQYF	TGTGCCAGCAGCCTCTATGGCGGGACAGGGTCCCACGAGCAGTACTTC
NA	TRBV7-6	TRBD2	TRBJ2-1	18	CASSARPSSGRIYNEQFF	TGTGCCAGCAGCGCACGACCCTCTAGCGGGAGGATCTACAATGAGCAGTTCTTC
NA	TRBV28	TRBD1	TRBJ2-7	15	CASTLRQGSPYEQYF	TGTGCCAGCACGCTAAGACAGGGAAGTCCCTACGAGCAGTACTTC
NA	TRBV5-4	NA	TRBJ1-2	15	CASSFGAGFNYGYTF	TGTGCCAGCAGCTTCGGTGCAGGCTTTAACTATGGCTACACCTTC
NA	TRBV7-8	TRBD2	TRBJ2-1	16	CASSSDTSGSYNEQFF	TGTGCCAGCAGCTCTGATACTAGCGGCTCCTACAATGAGCAGTTCTTC
few	TRBV28	NA	TRBJ1-1	14	CASSLDRPLTEAFF	TGTGCCAGCAGTCTCGACAGGCCTCTCACTGAAGCTTTCTTT
NA	TRBV18	TRBD1	TRBJ1-2	15	CASSLNLGQGYGYTF	TGTGCCAGCTCACTAAATCTGGGACAGGGCTATGGCTACACCTTC
NA	TRBV5-1	TRBD1	TRBJ2-2	16	CASSLRGQGVTGELFF	TGCGCCAGCAGCTTACGGGGACAGGGGGTCACCGGGGAGCTGTTTTTT
NA	TRBV30	NA	TRBJ1-1	14	CAWSRGAGNTEAFF	TGTGCCTGGAGTCGGGGGGCCGGGAACACTGAAGCTTTCTTT
once	TRBV5-1	NA	TRBJ1-3	14	CASSPGSSGNTIYF	TGCGCCAGCAGCCCCGGGAGCTCTGGAAACACCATATATTTT
NA	TRBV4-2	TRBD2	TRBJ2-7	17	CASSQLVMVAGPDEQYF	TGTGCCAGCAGCCAATTGGTTATGGTAGCGGGACCGGACGAGCAGTACTTC
few	TRBV28	TRBD2	TRBJ2-1	14	CASIALAAYNEQFF	TGTGCCAGCATCGCCCTAGCGGCTTACAATGAGCAGTTCTTC
few	TRBV5-1	TRBD2	TRBJ2-7	15	CASSLASSGTYEQYF	TGCGCCAGCAGCTTGGCGTCTAGCGGAACTTACGAGCAGTACTTC
NA	TRBV5-1	NA	TRBJ2-1	16	CASSRGAGSSYNEQFF	TGCGCCAGCAGCCGGGGGGCGGGTAGCTCCTACAATGAGCAGTTCTTC
NA	TRBV5-1	TRBD2	TRBJ2-3	17	CASSPGLAGRLTDTQYF	TGCGCCAGCAGCCCCGGACTAGCTGGGAGACTTACAGATACGCAGTATTTT
NA	TRBV28	TRBD2	TRBJ2-1	15	CASRSGTPSYNEQFF	TGTGCCAGCAGGAGCGGGACCCCCTCCTACAATGAGCAGTTCTTC
NA	TRBV2	NA	TRBJ2-2	15	CASSEAVGATGELFF	TGTGCCAGCAGTGAAGCGGTGGGGGCCACCGGGGAGCTGTTTTTT
NA	TRBV7-9	TRBD1	TRBJ1-5	15	CASSPGDRGNQPQHF	TGTGCCAGCAGCCCCGGGGACAGGGGGAATCAGCCCCAGCATTTT
NA	TRBV4-3	NA	TRBJ1-4	15	CASSLGTFGDEKLFF	TGCGCCAGCAGCCTTGGGACATTCGGCGATGAAAAACTGTTTTTT
once	TRBV5-4	NA	TRBJ2-7	18	CASSLESRGTLRLDEQYF	TGTGCCAGCAGCTTGGAATCCCGGGGAACGTTAAGACTTGACGAGCAGTACTTC
few	TRBV25-1	NA	TRBJ1-1	13	CASSRGGGTEAFF	TGTGCCAGCAGTAGAGGGGGGGGGACTGAAGCTTTCTTT
NA	TRBV19	TRBD1	TRBJ2-7	14	CASSTYRGSYEQYF	TGTGCCAGTAGTACGTACAGGGGCTCCTACGAGCAGTACTTC
NA	TRBV6-1	TRBD1	TRBJ1-2	13	CASRTGQVWGYTF	TGTGCCAGCAGAACCGGACAGGTTTGGGGCTACACCTTC